This TCR beta chain was documented in a study of blood T cells in healthy people across ages. In the study overall: Template switching picked up about one barcoded beta molecule for each two T cells.

Peripheral blood was drawn, around 9.3 milliliters per donor. Regarding this clonotype: Its antigen is currently unknown.

Study results and limitations: Whereas aged donors had fewer naive CD4+ cells, long-lived donors had more of them and higher diversity. The percentage of naive T cells correlated strongly with TCR beta diversity.

With a J-beta primer mix and a sample-barcoded 5' primer, a second PCR ran about 7 to 12 cycles. TCRdb called the 5' RACE reads again in MiXCR, with one record for every CDR3 protein. The sample shows about a million distinct CDR3 sequences, around 48% of them seen only once. CDR3 length: 15 residues. Germline loops: CDR1 DFQATT, CDR2 SNEGSKA (reference sequence). The V gene end was trimmed by 3 bases and the J gene end by 4 bases; junction bases not matched to a gene: 7. The chain is built from TRBV20-1 and TRBJ1-2; 11 bases match TRBD1. This sequence originates from a man aged 25 to 45 in good health. The sample comprised blood. The CDR3 loop reads CSASPGQGGFYGYTF. The CDR3 DNA reads TGCAGTGCTAGTCCGGGACAGGGGGGTTTCTATGGCTACACCTTC.